A selection of T cell receptor beta chains follows, all from one sample in a study of blood T cell repertoires in COVID-19. Profiling relied on immunoSEQ multiplex PCR, and the TCRdb table lists in-frame clones only, not all of them. The sample contains under 200,000 clones, approximately 83% of which appear only once. Sequenced: peripheral blood. All receptors derive from a woman between 55 and 75 years old with acute or convalescent COVID-19. Both conserved end residues are part of each CDR3. D genes are given only for firm matches. Clone size is stated in some rows and not others, as once, few, many or a class when expanded.

>TRBJ1-1|-|12|TRBV28|-
TGTGCCAGCAGCATACCACTCACTGAAGCTTTCTTT
CASSIPLTEAFF
>TRBJ1-6|TRBD1|15|TRBV2|-
TGTGCCAGCATCCTACAGGGGGCAGGGTATTCACCCCTCCACTTT
CASILQGAGYSPLHF
>TRBJ2-7|TRBD1|13|TRBV12-3/TRBV12-4|-
TGTGCCAGCACCCCGGACAGGGACGACGAGCAGTACTTC
CASTPDRDDEQYF
>TRBJ1-6|-|16|TRBV6-2/TRBV6-3|-
TGTGCCAGCAGTTCCTTCCTGAGCTCCTATAATTCACCCCTCCACTTT
CASSSFLSSYNSPLHF
>TRBJ1-2|-|15|TRBV4-3|-
TGCGCCAGCAGCCAAGGACTAGTCGGTCCTTATGGCTACACCTTC
CASSQGLVGPYGYTF
>TRBJ1-5|TRBD1|19|TRBV10-3|-
TGTGCCATCAGTGACTACCTTGTAACCAGGACAGGGATCAATCAGCCCCAGCATTTT
CAISDYLVTRTGINQPQHF
>TRBJ1-2|-|16|TRBV24-1|-
TGTGCCGTATTCGTCGGAAGGGGAGGGGAAAACTATGGCTACACCTTC
CAVFVGRGGENYGYTF
>TRBJ1-3|TRBD1|17|TRBV15|once
TGTGCCACCAGCAGAGATTCCGGGACAGGGACTGGAAACACCATATATTTT
CATSRDSGTGTGNTIYF
>TRBJ2-3|TRBD2|17|TRBV4-2|-
TGTGCCAGCAGCCAAGTTAGCCGCGGGGGGGCCTCAGATACGCAGTATTTT
CASSQVSRGGASDTQYF
>TRBJ1-1|-|13|TRBV25-1|-
TGTGCCAGCAGCCTTGTCCCGGGCACTGAAGCTTTCTTT
CASSLVPGTEAFF
>TRBJ2-6|-|17|TRBV14|-
TGTGCCAGCAGCCAAGTTGGAGGGAGCTCTGGGGCCAACGTCCTGACTTTC
CASSQVGGSSGANVLTF
>TRBJ2-1|TRBD1|13|TRBV3-1/TRBV3-2|-
TGTGCCAGCAGCCAAGGCAGGGGGACGGGGCAGTTCTTC
CASSQGRGTGQFF
>TRBJ2-7|TRBD2|15|TRBV4-2|-
TGTGCCAGCAGCCAAGGATGGATAGCGGGCTACGAGCAGTACTTC
CASSQGWIAGYEQYF
>TRBJ1-2|TRBD1|13|TRBV5-1|-
TGCGCCAGCAGCTTGTCGGGACAGGTTCGTAACACCTTC
CASSLSGQVRNTF
>TRBJ2-2|TRBD1|14|TRBV29-1|-
TGCAGCGTGCGACAGGGATCGAACACCGGGGAGCTGTTTTTT
CSVRQGSNTGELFF